The 14 T cell receptor beta chains given below trace back to one sample, sequenced in a study of T-cell memory formation after mild COVID-19. TCRdb processed the 5' RACE reads anew with MiXCR; each CDR3 protein has one entry. The sample has about 360,000 distinct CDR3 sequences; 13% are singletons. The sequenced sample consisted of PBMCs or a T cell subset sorted from them (not recorded which). The receptors here all came from a man between 18 and 29 years old who had mild COVID-19 (a few samples of this study predate the infection). Cell type and time point are not known.

This clonotype appeared a few times. The CDR3 DNA sequence: TGTGCCAGCAGCTCCTGGGACAGGGCAACAGATACGCAGTATTTT. Its translation is CASSSWDRATDTQYF. The chain couples TRBV7-9 to TRBJ2-3, with 9 bases that match TRBD1. Germline V lookup: CDR1 SEHNR, CDR2 FQNEAQ (reference sequence). V was clipped by 4 bases and J by 3 bases; unmatched bases: 5. This CDR3 has 15 amino acids.

The chain links TRBV12-3 or TRBV12-4 to TRBJ1-4; D may be TRBD1 (5 bases). The V gene lost 5 bases and the J gene lost 2 bases, with 9 bases spanning the gap. This CDR3 spans 14 amino acids. As DNA, the CDR3 is TGTGCCAGCAGTGAAGGGGTTACTAATGAAAAACTGTTTTTT. This translates into CASSEGVTNEKLFF.

The CDR3 protein is CASSPERAGGSYGYTF. CDR3 nucleotide sequence: TGCGCCAGCAGCCCTGAGCGGGCAGGGGGTTCCTATGGCTACACCTTC. The chain recombines TRBV4-3 with TRBJ1-2; 7 positions match TRBD1. The germline gives CDR1 LGHNA, CDR2 YSLEER. CDR3 size: 16 residues. The V segment lost 4 bases and the J segment 4 bases; nucleotides outside the gene matches: 12.

This clonotype was counted only a few times. The V call is TRBV2, the J call TRBJ1-1; 7 bases map to TRBD1. The J segment lost 2 bases and the V segment lost 4 bases, leaving 7 bases of the junction unmatched. Germline V gene lookup returns CDR1 SNHLY and CDR2 FYNNEI. The CDR3 totals 15 residues. CDR3 region: CASSASTGINTEAFF. For the CDR3, the DNA is TGTGCCAGCAGTGCCTCGACAGGGATCAACACTGAAGCTTTCTTT.

The V gene is TRBV27, the J gene TRBJ1-6; possible D gene TRBD1, 5 bases. V lost 3 bases and J 12 bases, leaving 18 bases between the germline ends. This CDR3 spans 15 amino acids. Germline assignment: CDR1 MNHEY and CDR2 SMNVEV (reference sequence). CDR3 coding DNA: TGTGCCAGCAGTTTCGGGGGGATAGATTTGGGACCCCTCCACTTT. It specifies CASSFGGIDLGPLHF.

V usage is TRBV5-5 and J usage is TRBJ2-1; possible D gene TRBD1, 5 bases. This CDR3 region has 14 residues. Deletions cut 1 base from V and 8 bases from J, with 13 bases between. Germline-derived CDR1 and CDR2 are SGHKS and YYEKEE (reference sequence). CDR3 in amino acids: CASSLLQGRDEQFF. The DNA of the CDR3 is TGTGCCAGCAGCTTGTTGCAGGGTCGGGATGAGCAGTTCTTC.

The V gene is TRBV20-1, the J gene TRBJ2-7; D is possibly TRBD1 or TRBD2 (6 bases each). The CDR3 sequence is 16 residues long. Trimming pared 0 bases from V and 2 bases from J, leaving 17 bases between. Germline V lookup: CDR1 DFQATT, CDR2 SNEGSKA (reference sequence). The CDR3, as DNA: TGCAGTGCTAGAGATAGGGCGGGGACAAGACCCTACGAGCAGTACTTC. Its translation is CSARDRAGTRPYEQYF.

This clonotype was observed many times. V is TRBV12-3 or TRBV12-4 and J is TRBJ1-1, with D hard to call. Trimming stripped 8 bases from V and 3 bases from J, with 13 bases between. There are 13 residues in the CDR3. CDR3 DNA: TGTGCCAGCGGGGTGGCAGAGCACACTGAAGCTTTCTTT. Protein product: CASGVAEHTEAFF.

This clonotype was seen a handful of times. The chain has TRBV7-9 and TRBJ2-3; a possible D gene is TRBD2 (6 bases). The germline gives CDR1 SEHNR, CDR2 FQNEAQ (reference sequence). CDR3 length equals 16 residues. V lost 6 bases to trimming and J lost 6 bases, with 22 bases between them. CDR3 in DNA: TGTGCCAGCAGACCCAGAGGAGGCGGGGCCAGGGATACGCAGTATTTT. Its translation is CASRPRGGGARDTQYF.

This clonotype occurred a few times. V usage is TRBV19 and J usage is TRBJ2-2, with 9 bases matching TRBD2. Germline trimming cut 9 bases from V and 3 bases from J; bases unmatched to any gene: 5. The germline gives CDR1 LNHDA, CDR2 SQIVND (reference sequence). CDR3 length: 14 residues. The CDR3 sequence: CASRLAEHTGELFF. CDR3 nucleotides: TGTGCCAGCAGACTAGCGGAGCACACCGGGGAGCTGTTTTTT.

This clonotype was observed a handful of times. The chain joins TRBV6-2 or TRBV6-3 to TRBJ2-7; unclear D gene. V was shortened by 10 bases and J by 11 bases, with 15 bases between the two germline ends. CDR3 size: 10 residues. CDR1 and CDR2 (germline): MNHEY, SVGEGT. CDR3: CATNQDSKYF. CDR3 bases: TGTGCCACCAACCAAGATTCTAAGTACTTC.

The chain employs TRBV12-3 or TRBV12-4 and TRBJ2-7; tentative D call: TRBD2 (6 bases). The V end was cut by 5 bases, the J end by 3 bases, with 11 bases between. The CDR3 is made up of 13 amino acids. The CDR3 region has the DNA TGTGCCAGCAGTCCCGCGGACTACTACGAGCAGTACTTC. It is translated as CASSPADYYEQYF.

This clonotype was seen only a few times. The V and J genes are TRBV4-2 and TRBJ2-1; D is possibly TRBD2 (5 bases). CDR3 length: 13 amino acids. Trimming left V 0 bases short and J 12 bases short, with 12 bases between. Germline CDR1 is LGHNA and CDR2 is YNFKEQ. The CDR3 is CASSQEGNRGQFF. In nucleotides, the CDR3 is TGTGCCAGCAGCCAAGAGGGCAACCGGGGGCAGTTCTTC.

This clonotype appeared a few times. Relative to the germline gene, one junction end is altered; a read error may explain this. V usage is TRBV10-3 and J usage is TRBJ1-3, with no clear D. The CDR3 length is 12 residues. Germline V gives CDR1 ENHRY, CDR2 SYGVKD. The chain's CDR3 is CATRRDGDTIYF. For the CDR3, the DNA is TGTGCCACCCGCCGGGATGGAGACACCATATATTTT.